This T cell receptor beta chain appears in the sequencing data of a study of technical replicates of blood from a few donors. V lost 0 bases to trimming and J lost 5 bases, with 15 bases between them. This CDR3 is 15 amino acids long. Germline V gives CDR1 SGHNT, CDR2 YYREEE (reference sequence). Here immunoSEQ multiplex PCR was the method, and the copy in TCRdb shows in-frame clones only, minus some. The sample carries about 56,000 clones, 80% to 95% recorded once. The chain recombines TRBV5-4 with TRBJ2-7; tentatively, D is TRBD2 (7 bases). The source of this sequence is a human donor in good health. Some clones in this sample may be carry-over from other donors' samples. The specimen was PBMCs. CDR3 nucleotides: TGTGCCAGCAGCTTGGTCGGGGGGCGCAGCGACGAGCAGTACTTC. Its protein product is CASSLVGGRSDEQYF.